The T cell receptor beta chain described here comes from a study of blood T cell repertoires in COVID-19. Study summary: The United States, Italy and Spain supplied acute and convalescent COVID-19 samples.

The CDR3 sequence is 15 residues long. Per germline, CDR1 MNHEY and CDR2 SMNVEV (reference sequence). V lost 5 bases and J lost 0; bases outside the gene matches: 3. Authors' data handling: Cell counts per sample came from amplifying reference gene primers. Clones were sequenced by immunoSEQ multiplex PCR, and TCRdb holds only the in-frame ones, with some missing. From that table come the V and J calls and clone size; the DNA was used to work out D and trimming. The sample contains about 83,000 clones, more than 75% of which appear only once. The sequenced material came from peripheral blood. J is TRBJ1-4 and V is TRBV27, with TRBD1 identical over 7 bases. The receptor comes from a man aged 80 or over with active or convalescent COVID-19. DNA for the CDR3: TGTGCCAGCAGTGACAGGGACGCAACTAATGAAAAACTGTTTTTT. Translation gives CASSDRDATNEKLFF.